What follows is one T cell receptor (beta chain) and its context. Its antigen is currently unknown. Each donor was nominally healthy when sampled (though unrecorded immune exposures were likely). The length of the CDR3 is 16 residues. The germline gives CDR1 MNHEY, CDR2 SVGAGI. Germline trimming cut 3 bases from V and 1 base from J; bases unmatched to any gene: 1. With 60 Vbeta and 13 Jbeta primers, the PCR was carried out. This table comes from immunoSEQ multiplex PCR, and its TCRdb copy is limited to in-frame clones, with some not included. The sample lists under 200,000 clones, approximately 82% seen once, with 4.9% in the top ten. This sample stems from a study of cytomegalovirus exposure and HLA in healthy donors. At the level of the study: Earlier, 150 million to 200 million T cells were analyzed, and 90 million to 140 million unique TCR beta sequences were found among them. Study outcomes and limitations: Some highly shared sequence variants likely arose as a pipeline artifact.

This chain connects TRBV6-5 to TRBJ2-3, with 13 nucleotides matching TRBD2. What was sequenced was PBMCs. The sequence derives from a male donor in good health and CMV-seronegative. This chain's CDR3 is CASSYGLAGGTDTQYF. The CDR3 region has the DNA TGTGCCAGCAGTTATGGACTAGCGGGGGGCACAGATACGCAGTATTTT.